The source of this T cell receptor (beta chain) is a study of blood T cell repertoires in COVID-19. This clone was counted once. The CDR3 consists of 14 residues. V dropped 3 bases and J dropped 6; count of bases not matched to a gene: 4. CDR1 SGHTA and CDR2 FQGTGA come from the germline V gene. Method: immunoSEQ multiplex PCR; TCRdb's copy keeps in-frame clones and lacks some. The sample consists of some 80,000 clones, about 86% of them appearing once. This clonotype was sampled from a woman of 80 years or more in a cohort sampled during active or convalescent COVID-19. The chain carries TRBV7-3 and TRBJ2-1; TRBD2 matches 8 bases. The specimen sequenced was peripheral blood. CDR3: CASSLGLVSNEQFF. CDR3 in DNA: TGTGCCAGCAGCTTGGGACTAGTAAGCAATGAGCAGTTCTTC. Variable domain in full (rest from reference TRBV7-3 and TRBJ2-1): GAGVSQTPSNKVTEKGKYVELRCDPISGHTALYWYRQSLGQGPEFLIYFQGTGAADDSGLPNDRFFAVRPEGSVSTLKIQRTERGDSAVYLCASSLGLVSNEQFFGPGTRLTVL.